This T cell receptor (beta chain) was captured in a study of T cell clones after liver transplantation. In the case of this clone: Other DNA sequences in the sample encode the same CDR3.

Germline V gene data show CDR1 as MDHEN and CDR2 as SYDVKM. Trimming took 7 bases from V and 4 from J, leaving 13 bases between them. There are 13 residues in the CDR3. TCRdb's copy holds only in-frame clones and misses some; the assay was immunoSEQ multiplex PCR. Found here are fewer than 70,000 clones, about two thirds of them singletons; the top ten hold approximately 15%. Sequenced material: CD4+ T cells from blood, taken before liver transplant. This chain connects TRBV28 to TRBJ1-2; perhaps TRBD1 as D (6 bases). The receptor was derived from a human donor who received a liver transplant. This CDR3 reads CASTRTGFYGYTF. The CDR3 nucleotides read TGTGCCAGCACCAGAACAGGGTTCTATGGCTACACCTTC.